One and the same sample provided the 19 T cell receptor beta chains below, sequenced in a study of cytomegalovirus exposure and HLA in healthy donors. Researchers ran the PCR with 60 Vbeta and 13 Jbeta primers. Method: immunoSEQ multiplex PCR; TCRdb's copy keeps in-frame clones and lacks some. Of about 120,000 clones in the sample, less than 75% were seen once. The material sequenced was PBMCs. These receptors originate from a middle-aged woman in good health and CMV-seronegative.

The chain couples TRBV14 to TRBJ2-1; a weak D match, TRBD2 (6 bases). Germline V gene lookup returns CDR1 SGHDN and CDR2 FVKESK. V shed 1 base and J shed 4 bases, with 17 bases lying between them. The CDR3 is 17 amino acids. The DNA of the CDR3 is TGTGCCAGCAGCCAAGCGGGTTTCGCTAGCGCGTACAATGAGCAGTTCTTC. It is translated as CASSQAGFASAYNEQFF. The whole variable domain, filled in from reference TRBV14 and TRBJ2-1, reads EAGVTQFPSHSVIEKGQTVTLRCDPISGHDNLYWYRRVMGKEIKFLLHFVKESKQDESGMPNNRFLAERTGGTYSTLKVQPAELEDSGVYFCASSQAGFASAYNEQFFGPGTRLTVL.

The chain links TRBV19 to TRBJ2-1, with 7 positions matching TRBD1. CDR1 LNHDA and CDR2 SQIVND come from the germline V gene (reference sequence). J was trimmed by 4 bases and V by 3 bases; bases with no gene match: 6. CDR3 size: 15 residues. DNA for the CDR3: TGTGCCAGTAGTATCCGGGACAGTAAATACAATGAGCAGTTCTTC. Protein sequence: CASSIRDSKYNEQFF.

CDR3 DNA: TGTGCCAGCAGGGAACCCGGGACAGGGAATTCACCCCTCCACTTT. It specifies CASREPGTGNSPLHF. The rearrangement joins TRBV6-5 to TRBJ1-6; 9 positions agree with TRBD1. The CDR3 is 15 amino acids. Germline-derived CDR1 and CDR2 are MNHEY and SVGAGI. V shed 6 bases, J shed 7 bases, and the junction held 7 bases outside the gene matches.

The CDR3, as DNA: TGTGCCAGCAGTGCGGAACAGGGTGCCGAAAAACTGTTTTTT. Protein sequence: CASSAEQGAEKLFF. The chain recombines TRBV2 with TRBJ1-4; possible D gene TRBD1, 6 bases. Between the trimmed V and J ends, which lost 4 bases and 8 bases, there was a span of 14 bases. The CDR3 length is 14 residues. Germline V gene data show CDR1 as SNHLY and CDR2 as FYNNEI.

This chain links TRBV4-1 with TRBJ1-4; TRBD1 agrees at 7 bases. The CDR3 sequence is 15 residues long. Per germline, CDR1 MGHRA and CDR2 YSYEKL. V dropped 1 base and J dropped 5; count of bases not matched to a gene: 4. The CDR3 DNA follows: TGCGCCAGCAGCCAAGCCGGGACAGTGAATGAAAAACTGTTTTTT. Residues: CASSQAGTVNEKLFF.

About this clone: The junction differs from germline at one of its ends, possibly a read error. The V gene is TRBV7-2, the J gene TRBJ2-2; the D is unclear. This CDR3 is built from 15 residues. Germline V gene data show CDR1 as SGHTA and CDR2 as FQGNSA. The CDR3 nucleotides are TGTGCCAGCGGCTTCGGGTTCCGGAACACCGGGGAGCTGTTTTTT. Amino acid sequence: CASGFGFRNTGELFF.

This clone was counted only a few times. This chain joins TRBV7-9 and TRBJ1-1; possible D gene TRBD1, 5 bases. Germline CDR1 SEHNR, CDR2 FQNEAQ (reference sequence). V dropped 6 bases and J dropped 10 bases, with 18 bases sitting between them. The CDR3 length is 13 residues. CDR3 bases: TGTGCCAGCAGTCCAATCTCCAGGGATTTAGCTTTCTTT. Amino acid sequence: CASSPISRDLAFF.

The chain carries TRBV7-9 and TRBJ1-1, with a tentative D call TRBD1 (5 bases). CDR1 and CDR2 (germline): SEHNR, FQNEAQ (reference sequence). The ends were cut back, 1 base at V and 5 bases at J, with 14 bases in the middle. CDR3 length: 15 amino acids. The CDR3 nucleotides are TGTGCCAGCAGCTTAGGTCAAGGGCGGGGGACTGAAGCTTTCTTT. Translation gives CASSLGQGRGTEAFF.

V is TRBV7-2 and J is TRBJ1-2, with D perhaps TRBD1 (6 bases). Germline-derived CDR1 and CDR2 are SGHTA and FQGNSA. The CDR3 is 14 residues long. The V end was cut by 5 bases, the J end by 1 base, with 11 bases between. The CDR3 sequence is CASSLRDNNYGYTF. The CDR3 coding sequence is TGTGCCAGCAGCCTTCGGGACAATAACTATGGCTACACCTTC.

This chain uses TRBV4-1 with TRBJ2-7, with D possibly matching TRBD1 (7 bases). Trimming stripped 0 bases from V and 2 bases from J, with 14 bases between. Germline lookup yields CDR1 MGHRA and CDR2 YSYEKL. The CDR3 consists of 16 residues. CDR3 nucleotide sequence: TGCGCCAGCAGCCAAGATAACGCAGGGGGGCCCTACGAGCAGTACTTC. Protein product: CASSQDNAGGPYEQYF.

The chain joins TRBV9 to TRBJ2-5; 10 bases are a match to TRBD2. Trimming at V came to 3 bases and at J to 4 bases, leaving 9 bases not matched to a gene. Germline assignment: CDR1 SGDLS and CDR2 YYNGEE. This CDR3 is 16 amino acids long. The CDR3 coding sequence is TGTGCCAGCAGCGCAGGGGAGCGGGGGGGCAGAGAGACCCAGTACTTC. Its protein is CASSAGERGGRETQYF.

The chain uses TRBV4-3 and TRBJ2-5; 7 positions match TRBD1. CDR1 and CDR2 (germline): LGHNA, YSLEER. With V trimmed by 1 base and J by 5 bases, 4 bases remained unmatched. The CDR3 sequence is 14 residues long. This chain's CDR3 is CASSQGQGLETQYF. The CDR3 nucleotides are TGCGCCAGCAGCCAAGGACAGGGCCTGGAGACCCAGTACTTC.

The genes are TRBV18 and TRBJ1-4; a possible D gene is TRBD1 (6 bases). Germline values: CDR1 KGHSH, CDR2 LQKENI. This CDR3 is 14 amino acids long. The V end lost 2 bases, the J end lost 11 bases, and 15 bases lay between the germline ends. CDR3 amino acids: CASSPAGGRGKLFF. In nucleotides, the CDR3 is TGTGCCAGCTCACCAGCGGGGGGCCGAGGGAAACTGTTTTTT.

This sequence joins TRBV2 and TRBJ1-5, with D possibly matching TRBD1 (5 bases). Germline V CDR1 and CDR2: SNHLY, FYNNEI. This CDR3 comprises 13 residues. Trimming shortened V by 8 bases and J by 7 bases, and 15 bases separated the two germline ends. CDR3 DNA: TGTGCCAGCGATAGGGGTAGTCGGCAGCCCCAGCATTTT. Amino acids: CASDRGSRQPQHF.

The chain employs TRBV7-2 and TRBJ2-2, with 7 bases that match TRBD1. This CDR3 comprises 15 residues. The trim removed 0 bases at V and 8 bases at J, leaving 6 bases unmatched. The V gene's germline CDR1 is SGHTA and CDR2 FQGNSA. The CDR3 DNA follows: TGTGCCAGCAGCTTAGCTCTCGACAGGGTTGGGGAGCTGTTTTTT. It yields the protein CASSLALDRVGELFF. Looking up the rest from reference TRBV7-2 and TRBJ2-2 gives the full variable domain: GAGVSQSPSNKVTEKGKDVELRCDPISGHTALYWYRQSLGQGLEFLIYFQGNSAPDKSGLPSDRFSAERTGGSVSTLTIQRTQQEDSAVYLCASSLALDRVGELFFGEGSRLTVL.

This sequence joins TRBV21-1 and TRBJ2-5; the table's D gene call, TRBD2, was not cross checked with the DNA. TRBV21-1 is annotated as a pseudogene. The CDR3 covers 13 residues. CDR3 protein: CANPGVARETQYF. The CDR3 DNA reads TGTGCCAACCCCGGGGTAGCACGGGAGACCCAGTACTTC.

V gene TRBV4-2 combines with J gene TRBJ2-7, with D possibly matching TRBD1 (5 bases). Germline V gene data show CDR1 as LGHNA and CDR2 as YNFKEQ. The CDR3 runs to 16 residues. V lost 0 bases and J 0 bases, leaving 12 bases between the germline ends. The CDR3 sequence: CASSQDWQGSSYEQYF. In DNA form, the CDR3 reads TGTGCCAGCAGCCAAGATTGGCAGGGTAGCTCCTACGAGCAGTACTTC.

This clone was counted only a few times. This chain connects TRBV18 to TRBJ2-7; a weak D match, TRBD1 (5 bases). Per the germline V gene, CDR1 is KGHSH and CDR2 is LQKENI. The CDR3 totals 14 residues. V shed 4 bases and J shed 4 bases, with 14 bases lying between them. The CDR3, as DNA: TGTGCCAGCTCACGGGCCACAGGCTTGTACGAGCAGTACTTC. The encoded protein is CASSRATGLYEQYF.

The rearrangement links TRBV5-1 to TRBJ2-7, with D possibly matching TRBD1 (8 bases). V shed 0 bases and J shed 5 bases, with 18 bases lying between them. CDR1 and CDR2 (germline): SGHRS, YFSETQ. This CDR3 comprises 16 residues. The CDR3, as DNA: TGCGCCAGCAGCTTGGCCGGGGGGACAGGTCTCAACGAGCAGTACTTC. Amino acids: CASSLAGGTGLNEQYF.